This T cell receptor beta chain was sequenced for a study of cytomegalovirus exposure and HLA in healthy donors. Germline-derived CDR1 and CDR2 are SQVTM and ANQGSEA. This CDR3 spans 13 amino acids. Trimming removed 7 bases from V and 5 bases from J; junction bases left unmatched: 9. Whole-study results and caveats: Analyses of presence and absence presupposed an approximately uniform sequencing depth across donors. Links to common viral pathogens appeared, in a later analysis, for several of the most significant clusters.

With respect to this clone: The antigen is unknown.

Donors sampled were nominally healthy, though unrecorded immune exposures were likely. PCR amplification relied on 60 Vbeta primers (plus 13 Jbeta primers). Repertoires were generated with immunoSEQ multiplex PCR, while TCRdb's copy carries only in-frame clones and drops some. The sample includes about 120,000 clones, 65% to 75% of them seen just once. The sample was PBMCs. The chain recombines TRBV29-1 with TRBJ1-1, with TRBD1 matching 8 bases. The clonotype comes from a man in his forties or fifties in good health and CMV-seropositive. CDR3 in DNA: TGCAGCGCCACCGACAGGGGTATGACTGAAGCTTTCTTT. Its protein is CSATDRGMTEAFF.